The 5 T cell receptor beta chains given below trace back to one sample, sequenced in a study of T cells in narcolepsy (dated by TCRdb to between 2018 and 2020). The library was generated by the immunoSEQ multiplex PCR assay. In its TCRdb copy, this immuneACCESS table keeps in-frame sequences only and misses some clones. Where compared with another copy, unresolved V genes explain less than half of these, and the others have no known cause. For this sample there are about 33,000 clones; approximately 80% appear just once. The ten largest clones add up to about 1.3% of the sample. The sequenced sample was CD45RA- memory CD4+ T cells from PBMCs. The cell subset or site label for this specimen denotes: memory T cells sorted ex vivo from peripheral blood. The receptors stem from a human donor with narcolepsy.

The chain links TRBV4-3 to TRBJ1-2, with D hard to call. The CDR3 has 16 amino acids. The V gene's germline CDR1 is LGHNA and CDR2 YSLEER. V lost 1 base and J lost 2, with 14 bases in between. CDR3 DNA sequence: TGCGCCAGCAGCCAAGCCGTCCGGAGGAACAACTATGGCTACACCTTC. Amino acid sequence: CASSQAVRRNNYGYTF.

The J gene is TRBJ2-5, the V gene TRBV28; tentatively, D is TRBD1 (7 bases). Germline lookup yields CDR1 MDHEN and CDR2 SYDVKM. The CDR3 has 16 residues. The germline V and J ends were trimmed by 3 bases and 4 bases, with 18 bases remaining between them. CDR3 sequence (DNA): TGTGCCAGCAGTTTGGGGGGTTCAAGGGGGCGAGAGACCCAGTACTTC. Its translation: CASSLGGSRGRETQYF.

This clone was seen a single time. A read error may produce the germline difference seen at one junction end. This specimen includes other DNA sequences encoding the same CDR3. The V call is TRBV19, the J call TRBJ1-5; D is ambiguous. The CDR3 covers 15 residues. Germline V gives CDR1 LNHDA, CDR2 SQIVND (reference sequence). The CDR3 loop is CASSIAVYGNQPQHF. For the CDR3, the DNA is TGTGCCAGTAGTATAGCCGTCTACGGCAATCAGCCCCAGCACTTT.

The chain combines TRBV18 with TRBJ2-2, with 9 bases fitting TRBD1. CDR3 length equals 15 residues. Germline CDR1 KGHSH, CDR2 LQKENI. V trimming: 6 bases; J trimming: 7 bases; junction bases outside the gene matches: 9. The CDR3 nucleotides read TGTGCCAGCTCCGCGGGACAGGGCAAGTACGGGGAGCTGTTTTTT. Translated, it gives CASSAGQGKYGELFF.

The chain uses TRBV5-5 and TRBJ1-2; 9 positions match TRBD1. Germline CDR1 reads SGHKS; CDR2 reads YYEKEE (reference sequence). This CDR3 has 17 residues. Trimming at V came to 4 bases and at J to 4 bases, leaving 14 bases not matched to a gene. The CDR3 coding sequence is TGTGCCAGCAGCCCGGGGACAGGGAGGTATCGGGGCTATGGCTACACCTTC. Translating gives CASSPGTGRYRGYGYTF.